These 26 T cell receptor beta chains originate from one sample sequenced in a study of blood T cell repertoires in COVID-19. Data came from immunoSEQ multiplex PCR; TCRdb stores just in-frame clones and leaves some out. The sample carries about 310,000 clones, around 89% recorded once. The sample taken for sequencing was PBMCs or T cells enriched from blood (not recorded which). The receptor set was obtained from a woman between 35 and 50 years old who had recovered from COVID-19.

This clone turned up a few times. For the CDR3, the DNA is TGTGCCAGCGGGGACCACAGGGGCAATCAGCCCCAGCATTTT. This codes for CASGDHRGNQPQHF. The chain joins TRBV2 to TRBJ1-5; TRBD1 is a possible D gene (6 bases). The V end lost 8 bases, the J end lost 2 bases, and 13 bases lay between the germline ends. The CDR3 consists of 14 residues. Germline CDR1 SNHLY, CDR2 FYNNEI.

The CDR3 region has the DNA TGTGCCAGCAGCCAAGGGACTAGCGGGAGAGGAAGCGGGGAGCTGTTTTTT. Translation: CASSQGTSGRGSGELFF. The rearrangement uses TRBV3-1 (or the pseudogene TRBV3-2) and TRBJ2-2; TRBD2 matches at 13 bases. The J segment lost 7 bases and the V segment lost 1 base, leaving 6 bases of the junction unmatched. This CDR3 contains 17 residues. From germline, CDR1 is LGHDT and CDR2 YNNKEL (reference sequence).

The chain employs TRBV30 and TRBJ2-1, with TRBD2 identical over 9 bases. The CDR3 totals 16 residues. The germline V gene has CDR1 GTSNPN and CDR2 SVGIG (reference sequence). V was clipped by 0 bases and J by 7 bases; unmatched bases: 10. The CDR3 is CAWSVMVAGVRNEQFF. CDR3 in DNA: TGTGCCTGGAGTGTAATGGTAGCGGGAGTCAGGAATGAGCAGTTCTTC.

V is TRBV7-2 and J is TRBJ1-3; D ambiguous. The CDR3 is 16 amino acids. Trimming cost V 2 bases and J 0 bases, with 11 bases left between them. Per the germline V gene, CDR1 is SGHTA and CDR2 is FQGNSA. The CDR3 region is CASSLYHSNSGNTIYF. The DNA for the CDR3 is TGTGCCAGCAGCTTATACCACAGTAACTCTGGAAACACCATATATTTT.

This chain uses TRBV19 with TRBJ1-1; D gene uncertain. Germline values: CDR1 LNHDA, CDR2 SQIVND (reference sequence). V was clipped by 3 bases and J by 8 bases, with 10 bases between them. The CDR3 sequence is 12 residues long. CDR3 residues: CASSIDGPEAFF. In nucleotides, the CDR3 is TGTGCCAGTAGTATCGATGGGCCGGAAGCTTTCTTT.

This clone has only a few counts. V is TRBV2 and J is TRBJ2-6; D may be TRBD1 (5 bases). Germline CDR1 SNHLY, CDR2 FYNNEI. The CDR3 runs to 17 residues. Trimming shortened V by 6 bases and J by 1 base, and 16 bases separated the two germline ends. The CDR3 protein is CASRTGPQGSGANVLTF. CDR3 nucleotide sequence: TGTGCCAGCAGAACAGGTCCCCAGGGATCTGGGGCCAACGTCCTGACTTTC.

The chain carries TRBV7-9 and TRBJ2-1; the match to TRBD1 covers 7 bases. CDR1 is SEHNR, CDR2 FQNEAQ, per germline (reference sequence). The CDR3 loop spans 15 amino acids. V was pared by 1 base and J by 4 bases, with 4 bases of the junction left unmatched. CDR3: CASSLGDSRYNEQFF. The CDR3 DNA sequence: TGTGCCAGCAGCTTAGGGGACAGCCGATACAATGAGCAGTTCTTC.

V and J are TRBV19 and TRBJ2-5; TRBD1 agrees at 8 bases. The V gene's germline CDR1 is LNHDA and CDR2 SQIVND (reference sequence). V lost 5 bases and J lost 4; bases outside the gene matches: 6. CDR3 length: 14 residues. Here the CDR3 reads CASSVGTGRETQYF. CDR3 sequence (DNA): TGTGCCAGTAGTGTCGGGACAGGTAGAGAGACCCAGTACTTC.

The rearrangement joins TRBV27 to TRBJ2-7, with D tentatively TRBD2 (6 bases). This CDR3 contains 14 residues. Germline V gene lookup returns CDR1 MNHEY and CDR2 SMNVEV (reference sequence). Trimming took 8 bases from V and 5 from J, leaving 19 bases between them. The CDR3: CASGHRDFINEQYF. The CDR3 nucleotides read TGTGCCAGCGGCCACCGGGACTTTATTAACGAGCAGTACTTC.

This chain uses TRBV2 with TRBJ1-1, with a possible D match to TRBD1 (6 bases). V shed 5 bases and J shed 0 bases, with 10 bases lying between them. Per the germline V gene, CDR1 is SNHLY and CDR2 is FYNNEI. This CDR3 region has 14 residues. The CDR3 nucleotides read TGTGCCAGCAGTTCAGGGGCGCTGAACACTGAAGCTTTCTTT. Residues: CASSSGALNTEAFF.

This clone was detected a few times. This chain links TRBV11-3 with TRBJ1-1, with D possibly TRBD1 on 6 matching bases. In germline, CDR1 is SGHNT, CDR2 YENEEA. V was shortened by 0 bases and J by 10 bases, with 12 bases between the two germline ends. There are 13 residues in the CDR3. The CDR3 here is CASSLETGRAAFF. Here the CDR3 DNA reads TGTGCCAGCAGCTTAGAAACAGGGCGCGCAGCTTTCTTT.

The sample holds one count of this clone. The chain has TRBV7-6 and TRBJ2-3, with TRBD2 matching over 8 bases. J was trimmed by 5 bases and V by 0 bases; bases with no gene match: 10. Germline V lookup: CDR1 SGHVS, CDR2 FNYEAQ. This CDR3 has 17 amino acids. In nucleotides, the CDR3 is TGTGCCAGCAGCTTAGCGCGATCTAGCGGGCTTGGAGATACGCAGTATTTT. It yields the protein CASSLARSSGLGDTQYF.

This clone is a singleton in its sample. The V and J genes are TRBV7-9 and TRBJ1-4; possible D gene TRBD1, 5 bases. The V end lost 0 bases, the J end lost 6 bases, and 11 bases lay between the germline ends. Germline assignment: CDR1 SEHNR and CDR2 FQNEAQ (reference sequence). This CDR3 region has 15 residues. CDR3 in DNA: TGTGCCAGCAGCTTAGCCCAGGGATGGGATGAAAAACTGTTTTTT. This sequence encodes CASSLAQGWDEKLFF.

The chain carries TRBV11-2 and TRBJ2-5, with 9 nucleotides matching TRBD2. The trim removed 1 base at V and 4 bases at J, leaving 10 bases unmatched. This CDR3 is built from 17 residues. The germline V gene has CDR1 SGHAT and CDR2 FQNNGV. CDR3 bases: TGTGCCAGCAGCTTAGGAGTAGCGGGGGTGGGAGGAGAGACCCAGTACTTC. The encoded protein is CASSLGVAGVGGETQYF.

This clone was detected a few times. The rearrangement uses TRBV6-4 and TRBJ2-2; maybe TRBD2 (5 bases). Germline V lookup: CDR1 MRHNA, CDR2 SNTAGT. Deletions cut 1 base from V and 5 bases from J, with 8 bases between. This CDR3 has 14 residues. The CDR3 DNA is TGTGCCAGCAGTGACTTCGGGGAGACCGGGGAGCTGTTTTTT. As protein: CASSDFGETGELFF.

V usage is TRBV5-6 and J usage is TRBJ1-6; 11 bases map to TRBD1. Germline trimming cut 7 bases from V and 8 bases from J; bases unmatched to any gene: 5. CDR1 is SGHDT, CDR2 YYEEEE, per germline. CDR3 length: 14 residues. The CDR3, as DNA: TGTGCCAGCTTCCGGACAGGGGGCGATTCACCCCTCCACTTT. This gives the protein CASFRTGGDSPLHF. Full variable domain (remainder filled in from reference TRBV5-6 and TRBJ1-6): DAGVTQSPTHLIKTRGQQVTLRCSPKSGHDTVSWYQQALGQGPQFIFQYYEEEERQRGNFPDRFSGHQFPNYSSELNVNALLLGDSALYLCASFRTGGDSPLHFGNGTRLTVT.

CDR3 coding DNA: TGCGCCAGCAGTATTGACAGGGTCGACGGCTACACCTTC. Translation gives CASSIDRVDGYTF. This sequence joins TRBV5-1 and TRBJ1-2, with 7 bases lining up with TRBD1. This CDR3 region has 13 residues. Trimming removed 5 bases from V and 8 bases from J; junction bases left unmatched: 9. CDR1 and CDR2 from the germline V gene are SGHRS and YFSETQ. The variable domain in full, with the rest retrieved from reference TRBV5-1 and TRBJ1-2, is KAGVTQTPRYLIKTRGQQVTLSCSPISGHRSVSWYQQTPGQGLQFLFEYFSETQRNKGNFPGRFSGRQFSNSRSEMNVSTLELGDSALYLCASSIDRVDGYTFGSGTRLTVV.

In DNA, the CDR3 is TGTGCCAGCAGCTTAAGGCTAGTCCCCGCAGATACGCAGTATTTT. Its protein is CASSLRLVPADTQYF. This chain joins TRBV7-9 and TRBJ2-3; the D is unclear. Germline CDR1 SEHNR, CDR2 FQNEAQ (reference sequence). The CDR3 spans 15 residues. Trimming removed 2 bases at V and 4 bases at J, with 13 bases between.

The rearrangement joins TRBV24-1 to TRBJ2-1; 10 bases are a match to TRBD2. Per the germline V gene, CDR1 is KGHDR and CDR2 is SFDVKD. This CDR3 spans 18 amino acids. V lost 3 bases, J lost 1 base, and 8 bases stayed unmatched. The CDR3 spells CATSDPKGLADSYNEQFF. For the CDR3, the DNA is TGTGCCACCAGTGATCCCAAAGGACTAGCGGATTCCTACAATGAGCAGTTCTTC.

CDR3 amino acids: CASSYSSGDQETQYF. In DNA, the CDR3 is TGTGCCAGCAGTTACTCAAGCGGGGACCAAGAGACCCAGTACTTC. The chain uses TRBV6-5 and TRBJ2-5, with 7 bases lining up with TRBD2. The J segment lost 0 bases and the V segment lost 0 bases, leaving 1 base of the junction unmatched. Germline CDR1 reads MNHEY; CDR2 reads SVGAGI. CDR3 length: 15 amino acids.

This chain connects TRBV4-3 to TRBJ1-2; D call uncertain. Germline V CDR1 and CDR2: LGHNA, YSLEER. Trimming left V 4 bases short and J 4 bases short, with 10 bases between. The CDR3 extends over 13 amino acids. For the CDR3, the DNA is TGCGCCAGCAGCCCTCGGGATTCCTATGGCTACACCTTC. Its protein is CASSPRDSYGYTF.

The chain has TRBV19 and TRBJ2-2; unclear D gene. This CDR3 spans 14 amino acids. The germline gives CDR1 LNHDA, CDR2 SQIVND (reference sequence). V dropped 4 bases and J dropped 8 bases, with 14 bases sitting between them. CDR3: CASSTTDWLGELFF. The CDR3 DNA sequence: TGTGCCAGTAGTACCACCGACTGGCTAGGGGAGCTGTTTTTT.

V gene TRBV23-1 combines with J gene TRBJ1-6; D unresolved. TRBV23-1 is an open reading frame whose function is uncertain. V gave up 4 bases and J gave up 15 bases, with 16 bases separating them. There are 13 residues in the CDR3. In DNA form, the CDR3 reads TGCGCCAGCAGTCCCACACCCGATACGGGCCTCCACTTT. Translation: CASSPTPDTGLHF.

CDR3 in amino acids: CASSPIGEGGETQYF. The CDR3 DNA reads TGTGCCAGCAGTCCCATAGGGGAAGGGGGAGAGACCCAGTACTTC. The V gene is TRBV6-5, the J gene TRBJ2-5, with D tentatively TRBD1 (6 bases). There are 15 residues in the CDR3. Trimming took 5 bases from V and 4 from J, leaving 17 bases between them. Per the germline V gene, CDR1 is MNHEY and CDR2 is SVGAGI.

This clone was recorded a few times. This chain connects TRBV28 to TRBJ2-7, with no clear D. This CDR3 comprises 11 residues. V lost 6 bases and J lost 6, with 9 bases in between. CDR1 is MDHEN and CDR2 is SYDVKM in the germline V gene. This CDR3 reads CASSSRREQYF. The CDR3 coding sequence is TGTGCCAGCAGCTCTAGGCGCGAGCAGTACTTC.

V is TRBV5-1 and J is TRBJ1-3; TRBD1 agrees at 8 bases. The CDR3 contains 14 residues. V shed 7 bases and J 0 bases; nucleotides not matched to a gene: 3. Germline V gene lookup returns CDR1 SGHRS and CDR2 YFSETQ. The CDR3 DNA reads TGCGCCAGCGGGACAGGCGGCTCTGGAAACACCATATATTTT. It yields the protein CASGTGGSGNTIYF.